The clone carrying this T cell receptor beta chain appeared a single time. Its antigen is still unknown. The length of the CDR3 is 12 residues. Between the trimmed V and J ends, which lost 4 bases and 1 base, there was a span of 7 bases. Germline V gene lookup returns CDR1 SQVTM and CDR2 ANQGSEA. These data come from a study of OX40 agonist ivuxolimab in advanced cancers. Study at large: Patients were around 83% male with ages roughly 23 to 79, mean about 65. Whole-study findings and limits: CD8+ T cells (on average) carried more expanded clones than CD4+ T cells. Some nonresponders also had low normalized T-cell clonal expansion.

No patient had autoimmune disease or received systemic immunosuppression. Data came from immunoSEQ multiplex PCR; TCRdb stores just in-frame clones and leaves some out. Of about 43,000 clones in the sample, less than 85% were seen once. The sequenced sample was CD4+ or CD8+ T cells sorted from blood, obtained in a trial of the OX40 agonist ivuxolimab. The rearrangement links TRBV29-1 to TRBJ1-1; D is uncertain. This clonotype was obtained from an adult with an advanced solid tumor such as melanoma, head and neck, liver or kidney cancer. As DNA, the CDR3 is TGCAGCGTTGTACGTAAGAACACTGAAGCTTTCTTT. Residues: CSVVRKNTEAFF.